Below, 32 T cell receptor beta chains from the same sample are listed, as sequenced in a study of cytomegalovirus exposure and HLA in healthy donors. Here immunoSEQ multiplex PCR was the method, and the copy in TCRdb shows in-frame clones only, minus some. The table has about 160,000 clones, roughly nine tenths seen once; the top ten hold 4.2%. Sequenced: PBMCs. The receptors shown here come from a man younger than 35 in good health and CMV-seropositive.

CDR3 DNA sequence: TGTGCCAGCAGCCGGAGCACAACTTACAATGAGCAGTTCTTC. Translated: CASSRSTTYNEQFF. The chain carries TRBV7-9 and TRBJ2-1; D is undetermined. This CDR3 region has 14 residues. V was cut by 5 bases and J by 4 bases, with 12 bases left in between. From germline, CDR1 is SEHNR and CDR2 FQNEAQ (reference sequence).

This chain joins TRBV7-2 and TRBJ2-1, with 7 bases aligning to TRBD2. CDR1 is SGHTA and CDR2 is FQGNSA in the germline V gene. The CDR3 has 19 residues. V shed 1 base, J shed 0 bases, and the junction held 12 bases outside the gene matches. CDR3 sequence: CASSLDPAGVFVSYNEQFF. The CDR3 DNA is TGTGCCAGCAGCTTAGACCCTGCGGGAGTTTTTGTCTCCTACAATGAGCAGTTCTTC.

The chain carries TRBV7-9 and TRBJ2-2; the D gene is possibly TRBD2 (5 bases). Trimming stripped 6 bases from V and 1 base from J, with 15 bases between. The germline gives CDR1 SEHNR, CDR2 FQNEAQ (reference sequence). The CDR3 has 16 residues. The CDR3 region has the DNA TGTGCCAGCAGGCAAGGAGGAATGGGGAACACCGGGGAGCTGTTTTTT. Its translation is CASRQGGMGNTGELFF.

The chain couples TRBV5-4 to TRBJ2-7; D may be TRBD1 (6 bases). The V end was cut by 4 bases, the J end by 3 bases, with 20 bases between. In germline, CDR1 is SGHNT, CDR2 YYREEE (reference sequence). This CDR3 region has 16 residues. The CDR3 reads CASSEDRDIRLYEQYF. The CDR3 nucleotides are TGTGCCAGCAGCGAGGACCGGGACATTCGACTCTACGAGCAGTACTTC.

This rearrangement joins TRBV5-4 to TRBJ2-1, with D maybe TRBD2 (5 bases). The CDR3 consists of 16 residues. V was shortened by 2 bases and J by 0 bases, with 12 bases between the two germline ends. CDR1 is SGHNT and CDR2 is YYREEE in the germline V gene (reference sequence). The CDR3, as DNA: TGTGCCAGCAGCTTATCAGCGGAGAGCTCCTACAATGAGCAGTTCTTC. Translated: CASSLSAESSYNEQFF.

The chain employs TRBV6-1 and TRBJ2-1; 7 bases map to TRBD1. This CDR3 has 17 amino acids. The germline V gene has CDR1 MNHNS and CDR2 SASEGT. The V gene end was trimmed by 1 base and the J gene end by 5 bases; junction bases not matched to a gene: 11. Here the CDR3 reads CASSEGTGKGRNNEQFF. The CDR3 region has the DNA TGTGCCAGCAGTGAAGGGACAGGAAAGGGACGTAACAATGAGCAGTTCTTC.

The CDR3 loop reads CASSPPAVYEQYF. For the CDR3, the DNA is TGTGCCAGCAGTCCGCCGGCGGTCTACGAGCAGTACTTC. V usage is TRBV25-1 and J usage is TRBJ2-7; no definite D call. Trimming pared 5 bases from V and 3 bases from J, leaving 11 bases between. Germline CDR1 reads MGHDK; CDR2 reads SYGVNS. CDR3 length: 13 amino acids.

The chain has TRBV11-2 and TRBJ2-7, with D uncertain. V gave up 0 bases and J gave up 7 bases, with 19 bases separating them. The CDR3 consists of 16 residues. Germline lookup yields CDR1 SGHAT and CDR2 FQNNGV. This CDR3 is CASSLDTWLNPEEQYF. The CDR3 region has the DNA TGTGCCAGCAGCTTAGATACTTGGTTAAACCCTGAGGAGCAGTACTTC.

The chain is built from TRBV7-3 and TRBJ1-2; D unclear. V dropped 5 bases and J dropped 0 bases, with 13 bases sitting between them. The CDR3 length is 15 residues. Germline V gene lookup returns CDR1 SGHTA and CDR2 FQGTGA. CDR3: CASSERTGANYGYTF. The DNA of the CDR3 is TGTGCCAGCAGCGAAAGGACGGGAGCTAACTATGGCTACACCTTC.

The rearrangement uses TRBV7-9 and TRBJ2-2; 13 bases line up with TRBD2. The germline V gene encodes CDR1 SEHNR and CDR2 FQNEAQ (reference sequence). This CDR3 is 15 amino acids long. The V and J ends lost 4 bases and 6 bases, in that order; junction bases with no gene match: 2. The CDR3: CASSSTSGRPGELFF. The CDR3, as DNA: TGTGCCAGCAGCTCGACTAGCGGGAGGCCCGGGGAGCTGTTTTTT. The whole variable domain, filled in from reference TRBV7-9 and TRBJ2-2, reads DTGVSQNPRHKITKRGQNVTFRCDPISEHNRLYWYRQTLGQGPEFLTYFQNEAQLEKSRLLSDRFSAERPKGSFSTLEIQRTEQGDSAMYLCASSSTSGRPGELFFGEGSRLTVL.

The V gene is TRBV28, the J gene TRBJ2-1; the match to TRBD1 covers 8 bases. The trim removed 5 bases at V and 1 base at J, leaving 7 bases unmatched. CDR1 MDHEN and CDR2 SYDVKM come from the germline V gene. The CDR3 spans 16 residues. The CDR3: CASSGMTGDSYNEQFF. The CDR3 nucleotides are TGTGCCAGCAGTGGAATGACAGGGGATTCCTACAATGAGCAGTTCTTC. Looking up the rest from reference TRBV28 and TRBJ2-1 gives the full variable domain: DVKVTQSSRYLVKRTGEKVFLECVQDMDHENMFWYRQDPGLGLRLIYFSYDVKMKEKGDIPEGYSVSREKKERFSLILESASTNQTSMYLCASSGMTGDSYNEQFFGPGTRLTVL.

The chain carries TRBV9 and TRBJ2-2; 7 bases match TRBD1. Per the germline V gene, CDR1 is SGDLS and CDR2 is YYNGEE. J was trimmed by 13 bases and V by 3 bases; bases with no gene match: 12. The CDR3 runs 14 residues. The CDR3 loop reads CASSGQGDHRGLFF. DNA of the CDR3: TGTGCCAGCAGCGGTCAAGGCGACCACAGGGGGCTGTTTTTT.

The rearrangement joins TRBV29-1 to TRBJ2-1; D gene unclear. The CDR3 has 12 residues. V shed 4 bases and J shed 5 bases, with 9 bases lying between them. From germline, CDR1 is SQVTM and CDR2 ANQGSEA. CDR3 DNA: TGCAGCGTTGGCAGGTCAGACAATGAGCAGTTCTTC. Amino acid sequence: CSVGRSDNEQFF.

The CDR3 spells CASSVNPTGEKLFF. CDR3 sequence (DNA): TGCGCCAGCAGCGTCAATCCTACGGGAGAAAAACTGTTTTTT. The V gene is TRBV23-1, the J gene TRBJ1-4; no firm D call. TRBV23-1 qualifies as an ORF whose function is uncertain. This CDR3 comprises 14 residues. V lost 6 bases and J lost 8, with 16 bases in between.

Written as DNA, the CDR3 is TGTGCCAGCTCACCAGTTGGAGGGTCGGGGGAAAAACTGTTTTTT. This encodes CASSPVGGSGEKLFF. V and J are TRBV18 and TRBJ1-4; D gene unclear. CDR1 and CDR2 from the germline V gene are KGHSH and LQKENI. The V and J ends lost 2 bases and 8 bases respectively, with 15 bases between them. The CDR3 is 15 amino acids.

V usage is TRBV4-1 and J usage is TRBJ2-4, with D perhaps matching TRBD1 (6 bases). CDR3 size: 14 residues. The germline V and J ends were trimmed by 4 bases and 2 bases, with 9 bases remaining between them. The germline V gene has CDR1 MGHRA and CDR2 YSYEKL. The CDR3 spells CASSPTGTKNIQYF. The CDR3 DNA is TGCGCCAGCAGCCCCACAGGGACCAAAAACATTCAGTACTTC.

V gene TRBV28 combines with J gene TRBJ1-5, with TRBD1 matching 11 bases. The V gene end was trimmed by 5 bases and the J gene end by 5 bases; junction bases not matched to a gene: 5. The CDR3 runs to 15 residues. The germline V gene has CDR1 MDHEN and CDR2 SYDVKM. CDR3 residues: CASSTGQGEDQPQHF. The DNA for the CDR3 is TGTGCCAGCAGTACGGGACAGGGGGAAGATCAGCCCCAGCATTTT.

The chain combines TRBV2 with TRBJ2-1; 7 bases line up with TRBD2. The J segment lost 7 bases and the V segment lost 6 bases, leaving 0 bases of the junction unmatched. The germline V gene has CDR1 SNHLY and CDR2 FYNNEI. The CDR3 sequence is 11 residues long. CDR3 loop: CASRLANEQFF. The CDR3 nucleotides read TGTGCCAGCAGACTAGCGAATGAGCAGTTCTTC.

The gene calls are TRBV18 and TRBJ2-7; 10 bases align to TRBD1. The trim removed 2 bases at V and 3 bases at J, leaving 10 bases unmatched. The CDR3 is 17 amino acids. CDR1 and CDR2 (germline): KGHSH, LQKENI. CDR3 nucleotides: TGTGCCAGCTCACCAAAGGATATAGGGACAGGGGTCTACGAGCAGTACTTC. Its translation: CASSPKDIGTGVYEQYF.

In nucleotides, the CDR3 is TGCGCCAGCAGCGGCGGGACTTTCGGCACAGATACGCAGTATTTT. Translating gives CASSGGTFGTDTQYF. This chain connects TRBV5-1 to TRBJ2-3; possibly TRBD2 for D (6 bases). This CDR3 is 15 amino acids long. Trimming pared 4 bases from V and 1 base from J, leaving 13 bases between. In germline, CDR1 is SGHRS, CDR2 YFSETQ.

The chain employs TRBV15 and TRBJ2-5; 12 bases map to TRBD2. CDR1 is LNHNV, CDR2 YYDKDF, per germline (reference sequence). Trimming removed 0 bases from V and 4 bases from J; junction bases left unmatched: 3. CDR3 size: 16 residues. The CDR3 sequence is CATSREPGLAGETQYF. The DNA for the CDR3 is TGTGCCACCAGCAGAGAGCCGGGACTAGCGGGAGAGACCCAGTACTTC.

V usage is TRBV5-1 and J usage is TRBJ2-7; tentative D call: TRBD1 (6 bases). Germline V CDR1 and CDR2: SGHRS, YFSETQ. V lost 4 bases, J lost 2 bases, and 10 bases lay in between. CDR3 length equals 13 residues. The CDR3 DNA follows: TGCGCCAGCAGCGTGGGACACCCCTACGAGCAGTACTTC. It is translated as CASSVGHPYEQYF.

This chain connects TRBV28 to TRBJ1-2; 7 bases agree with TRBD1. Germline lookup yields CDR1 MDHEN and CDR2 SYDVKM. V trimming: 2 bases; J trimming: 4 bases; junction bases outside the gene matches: 4. This CDR3 comprises 14 residues. The CDR3, as DNA: TGTGCCAGCAGTTTACCCGACAGGGCCTATGGCTACACCTTC. This gives the protein CASSLPDRAYGYTF.

The chain is built from TRBV4-1 and TRBJ1-5; D is unclear. This CDR3 spans 16 amino acids. V lost 0 bases and J 0 bases, leaving 9 bases between the germline ends. Germline-derived CDR1 and CDR2 are MGHRA and YSYEKL. The CDR3 here is CASSQDHISSNQPQHF. CDR3 sequence (DNA): TGCGCCAGCAGCCAAGATCACATCAGTAGCAATCAGCCCCAGCATTTT.

The V call is TRBV4-1, the J call TRBJ2-1, with 8 bases fitting TRBD1. V lost 0 bases, J lost 7 bases, and 2 bases stayed unmatched. The CDR3 covers 14 residues. Germline CDR1 MGHRA, CDR2 YSYEKL. CDR3 in amino acids: CASSQDRGRNEQFF. The CDR3 DNA reads TGCGCCAGCAGCCAAGACAGGGGGCGAAATGAGCAGTTCTTC.

This chain links TRBV6-1 with TRBJ1-5, with D tentatively TRBD1 (5 bases). Per the germline V gene, CDR1 is MNHNS and CDR2 is SASEGT. This CDR3 contains 16 residues. Trimming pared 3 bases from V and 0 bases from J, leaving 12 bases between. CDR3 DNA: TGTGCCAGCAGTGATAAGGGCAGGGTTAGCAATCAGCCCCAGCATTTT. It translates to CASSDKGRVSNQPQHF.

The rearrangement uses TRBV12-5 and TRBJ1-5; the D is unclear. Germline loops: CDR1 LGHNT, CDR2 FRNRAP. The CDR3 runs to 14 residues. Trimming stripped 6 bases from V and 3 bases from J, with 12 bases between. The CDR3 spells CASGPGSSNQPQHF. In nucleotides, the CDR3 is TGTGCTAGTGGCCCCGGGTCCTCCAATCAGCCCCAGCATTTT. Looking up the rest from reference TRBV12-5 and TRBJ1-5 gives the full variable domain: DARVTQTPRHKVTEMGQEVTMRCQPILGHNTVFWYRQTMMQGLELLAYFRNRAPLDDSGMPKDRFSAEMPDATLATLKIQPSEPRDSAVYFCASGPGSSNQPQHFGDGTRLSIL.

This sequence joins TRBV28 and TRBJ2-7, with D possibly TRBD1 on 6 matching bases. Germline V CDR1 and CDR2: MDHEN, SYDVKM. CDR3 length: 16 amino acids. V lost 2 bases, J lost 0 bases, and 14 bases lay in between. CDR3 region: CASSLTLQGSSYEQYF. The CDR3 DNA reads as TGTGCCAGCAGTTTAACCCTACAGGGAAGCTCCTACGAGCAGTACTTC.

This clone was seen once. J is TRBJ1-1 and V is TRBV4-2; tentative D call: TRBD1 (6 bases). Germline CDR1 and CDR2: LGHNA and YNFKEQ. Trimming left V 1 base short and J 3 bases short, with 18 bases between. The CDR3 has 17 amino acids. The CDR3 DNA reads TGTGCCAGCAGCCAAGGTTCATTTTTTAGGGGGTACACTGAAGCTTTCTTT. It is translated as CASSQGSFFRGYTEAFF.

This chain joins TRBV12-5 and TRBJ2-1, with 9 bases matching TRBD1. Germline V gives CDR1 LGHNT, CDR2 FRNRAP. The CDR3 has 15 amino acids. V gave up 6 bases and J gave up 4 bases; unmatched junction bases: 7. DNA for the CDR3: TGTGCTAGTGGCCTCGGGACAGGGTCTTACAATGAGCAGTTCTTC. Its translation is CASGLGTGSYNEQFF.

The chain couples TRBV27 to TRBJ2-7; possible D gene TRBD1, 7 bases. The CDR3 length is 14 residues. Trimming pared 3 bases from V and 2 bases from J, leaving 11 bases between. Germline CDR1 and CDR2: MNHEY and SMNVEV (reference sequence). For the CDR3, the DNA is TGTGCCAGCAGTTTGACAGGGACTCCCTACGAGCAGTACTTC. This encodes CASSLTGTPYEQYF.

The chain links TRBV10-1 to TRBJ1-5, with 7 bases that match TRBD1. The CDR3 sequence is 16 residues long. V trimming: 0 bases; J trimming: 11 bases; junction bases outside the gene matches: 13. CDR1 is WNHNN, CDR2 SYGVQD, per germline (reference sequence). The CDR3 region has the DNA TGCGCCAGCAGTGAGTCATCAGGGGGGCCCCTACAGGCCCAGCATTTT. It specifies CASSESSGGPLQAQHF.